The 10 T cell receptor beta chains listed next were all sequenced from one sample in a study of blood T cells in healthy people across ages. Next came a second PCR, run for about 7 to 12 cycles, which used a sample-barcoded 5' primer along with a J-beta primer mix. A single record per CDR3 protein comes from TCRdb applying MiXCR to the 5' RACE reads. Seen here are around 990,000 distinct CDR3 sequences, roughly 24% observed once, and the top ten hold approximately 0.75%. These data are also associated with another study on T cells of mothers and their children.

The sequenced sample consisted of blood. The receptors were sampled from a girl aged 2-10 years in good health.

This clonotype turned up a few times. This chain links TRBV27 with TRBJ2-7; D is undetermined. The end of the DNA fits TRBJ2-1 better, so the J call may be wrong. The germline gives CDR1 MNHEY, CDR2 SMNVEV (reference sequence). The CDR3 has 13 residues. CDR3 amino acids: CASSPFAYNEQFF. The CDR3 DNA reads TGTGCCAGCAGTCCGTTCGCCTACAATGAGCAGTTCTTC.

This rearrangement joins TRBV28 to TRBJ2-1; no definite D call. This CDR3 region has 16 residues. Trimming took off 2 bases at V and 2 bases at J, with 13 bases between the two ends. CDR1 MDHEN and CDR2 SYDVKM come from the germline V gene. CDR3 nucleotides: TGTGCCAGCAGTTTAATCGCGGAATCTCCCTACAATGAGCAGTTCTTC. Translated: CASSLIAESPYNEQFF.

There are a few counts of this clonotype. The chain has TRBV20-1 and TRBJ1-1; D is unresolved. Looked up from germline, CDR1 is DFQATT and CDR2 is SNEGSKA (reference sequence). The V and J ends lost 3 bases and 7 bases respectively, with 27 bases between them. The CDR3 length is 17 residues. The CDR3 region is CSASISRPPVVGGEAFF. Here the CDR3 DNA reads TGCAGTGCTAGTATCTCCCGGCCCCCTGTGGTAGGAGGTGAAGCTTTCTTT.

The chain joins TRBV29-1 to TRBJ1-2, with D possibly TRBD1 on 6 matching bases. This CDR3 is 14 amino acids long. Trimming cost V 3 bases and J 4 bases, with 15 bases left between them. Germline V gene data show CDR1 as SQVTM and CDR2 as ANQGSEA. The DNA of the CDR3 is TGCAGCGTTGACCAGACGTCAGGGGCCTATGGCTACACCTTC. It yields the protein CSVDQTSGAYGYTF.

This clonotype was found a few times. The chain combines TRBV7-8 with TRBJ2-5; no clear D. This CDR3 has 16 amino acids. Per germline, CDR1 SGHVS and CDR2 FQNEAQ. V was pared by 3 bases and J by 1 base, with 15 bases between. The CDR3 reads CASSLARPFPQETQYF. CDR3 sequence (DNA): TGTGCCAGCAGCTTGGCTCGTCCCTTCCCCCAAGAGACCCAGTACTTC.

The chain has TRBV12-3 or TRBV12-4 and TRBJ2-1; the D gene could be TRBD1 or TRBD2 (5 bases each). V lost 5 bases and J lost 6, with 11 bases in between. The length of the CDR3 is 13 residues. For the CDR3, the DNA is TGTGCCAGCAGTGGGGGTCCAGGCAATGAGCAGTTCTTC. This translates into CASSGGPGNEQFF.

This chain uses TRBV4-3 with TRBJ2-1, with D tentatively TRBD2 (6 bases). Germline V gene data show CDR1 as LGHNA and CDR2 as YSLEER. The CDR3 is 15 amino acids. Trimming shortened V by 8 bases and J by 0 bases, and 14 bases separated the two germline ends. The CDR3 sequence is CASGIAVGSYNEQFF. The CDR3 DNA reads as TGCGCCAGCGGAATAGCGGTTGGCTCCTACAATGAGCAGTTCTTC.

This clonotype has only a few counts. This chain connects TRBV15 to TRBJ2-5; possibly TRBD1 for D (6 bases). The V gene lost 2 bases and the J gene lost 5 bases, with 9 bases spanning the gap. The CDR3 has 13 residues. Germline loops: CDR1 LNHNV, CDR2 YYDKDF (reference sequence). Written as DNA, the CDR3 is TGTGCCACCAGCAGACCGAGGGGGGAGACCCAGTACTTC. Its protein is CATSRPRGETQYF.

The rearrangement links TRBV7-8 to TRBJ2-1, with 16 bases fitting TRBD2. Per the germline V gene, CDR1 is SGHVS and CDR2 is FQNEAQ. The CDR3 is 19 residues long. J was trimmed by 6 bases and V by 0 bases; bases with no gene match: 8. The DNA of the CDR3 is TGTGCCAGCAGCTTAGCGCCGGGACTAGCGGGGGGGCCCGGCAATGAGCAGTTCTTC. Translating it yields CASSLAPGLAGGPGNEQFF.

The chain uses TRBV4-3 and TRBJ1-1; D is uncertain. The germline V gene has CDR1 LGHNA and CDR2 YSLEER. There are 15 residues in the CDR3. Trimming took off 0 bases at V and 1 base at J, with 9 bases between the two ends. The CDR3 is CASSQDEGANTEAFF. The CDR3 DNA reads TGCGCCAGCAGCCAAGACGAGGGCGCGAACACTGAAGCTTTCTTT.